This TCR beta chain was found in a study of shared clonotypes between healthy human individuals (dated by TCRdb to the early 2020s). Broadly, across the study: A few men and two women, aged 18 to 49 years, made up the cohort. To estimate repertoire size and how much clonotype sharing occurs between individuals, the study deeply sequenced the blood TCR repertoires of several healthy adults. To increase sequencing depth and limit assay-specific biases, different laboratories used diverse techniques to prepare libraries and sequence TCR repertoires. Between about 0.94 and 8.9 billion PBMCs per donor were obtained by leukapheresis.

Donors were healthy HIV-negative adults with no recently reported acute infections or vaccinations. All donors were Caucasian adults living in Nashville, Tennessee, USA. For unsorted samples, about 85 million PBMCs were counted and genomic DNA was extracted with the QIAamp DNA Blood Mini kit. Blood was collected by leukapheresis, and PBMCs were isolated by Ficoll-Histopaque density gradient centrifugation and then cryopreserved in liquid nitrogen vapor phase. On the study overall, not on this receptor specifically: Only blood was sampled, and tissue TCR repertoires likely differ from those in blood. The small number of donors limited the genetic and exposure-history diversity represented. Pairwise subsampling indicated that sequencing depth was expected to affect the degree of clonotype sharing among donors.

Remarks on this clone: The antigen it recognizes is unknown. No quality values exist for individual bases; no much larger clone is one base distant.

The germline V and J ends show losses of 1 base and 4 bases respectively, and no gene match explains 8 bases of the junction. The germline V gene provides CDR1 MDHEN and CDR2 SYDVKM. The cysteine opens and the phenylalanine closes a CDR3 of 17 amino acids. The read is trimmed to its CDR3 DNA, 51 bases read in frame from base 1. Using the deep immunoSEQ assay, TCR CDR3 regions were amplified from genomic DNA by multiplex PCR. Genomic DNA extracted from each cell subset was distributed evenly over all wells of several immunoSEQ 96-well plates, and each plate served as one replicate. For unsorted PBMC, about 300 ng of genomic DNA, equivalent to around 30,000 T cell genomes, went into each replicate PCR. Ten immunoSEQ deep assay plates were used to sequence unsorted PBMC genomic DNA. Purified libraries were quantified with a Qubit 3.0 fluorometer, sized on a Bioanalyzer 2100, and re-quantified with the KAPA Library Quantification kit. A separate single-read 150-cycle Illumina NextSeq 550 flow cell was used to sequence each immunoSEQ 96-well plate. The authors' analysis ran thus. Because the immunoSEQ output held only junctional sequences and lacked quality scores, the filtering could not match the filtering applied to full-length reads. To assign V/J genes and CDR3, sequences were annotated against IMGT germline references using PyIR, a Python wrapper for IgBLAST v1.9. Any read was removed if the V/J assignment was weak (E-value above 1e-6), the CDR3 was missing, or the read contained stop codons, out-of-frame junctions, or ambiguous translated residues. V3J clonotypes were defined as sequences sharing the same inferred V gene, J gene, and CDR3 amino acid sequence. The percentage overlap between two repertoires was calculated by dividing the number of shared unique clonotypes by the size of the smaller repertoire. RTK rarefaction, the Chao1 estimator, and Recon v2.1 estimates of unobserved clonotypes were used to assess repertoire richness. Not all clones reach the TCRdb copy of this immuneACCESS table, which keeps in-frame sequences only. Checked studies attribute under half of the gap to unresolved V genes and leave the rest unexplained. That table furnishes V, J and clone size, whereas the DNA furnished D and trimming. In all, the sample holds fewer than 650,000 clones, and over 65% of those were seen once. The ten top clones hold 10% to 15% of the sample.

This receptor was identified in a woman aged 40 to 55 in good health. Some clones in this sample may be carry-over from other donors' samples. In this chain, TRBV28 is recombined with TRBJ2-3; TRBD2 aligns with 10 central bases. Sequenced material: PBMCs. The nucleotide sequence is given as TGTGCCAGCAGTTTATCGTTAGCGGGAGGAACGTCAGATACGCAGTATTTT. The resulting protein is CASSLSLAGGTSDTQYF.